This T cell receptor beta chain was profiled in a study of shared clonotypes between healthy human individuals. This clone was counted a single time. Per germline, CDR1 SNHLY and CDR2 FYNNEI. The CDR3 loop spans 14 amino acids. V lost 7 bases and J lost 6; bases outside the gene matches: 11. The method was immunoSEQ multiplex PCR; TCRdb's version includes in-frame clones alone and lacks a portion of them. The sample lists 2.5 million or so clones; roughly nine tenths were seen once. The TCR comes from a man between 18 and 29 years old in good health. This chain connects TRBV2 to TRBJ2-7; 8 nucleotides match TRBD1. The specimen was naive CD4+ T cells sorted from blood. Subset specified: CD45RA+ positively selected. The CDR3 DNA follows: TGTGCCAGCACCGAGAGGACAGGGACAGGCGAGCAGTACTTC. Translating it yields CASTERTGTGEQYF.